The 2 T cell receptor beta chains below were found in one sample sequenced in a study of T-cell memory formation after mild COVID-19. TCRdb analysed the 5' RACE reads with MiXCR anew, one entry per CDR3 protein. The table lists tens of thousands of distinct CDR3 sequences, 10% to 15% of them singletons, with less than 45% in the top ten. Specimen: PBMCs or a T cell subset sorted from them (not recorded which). These receptors all stem from a man younger than 35 who had mild COVID-19 (a few samples of this study predate the infection). Cell type and time point are not known.

This clonotype was detected only a few times. The rearrangement joins TRBV7-9 to TRBJ2-1; a weak D match, TRBD2 (7 bases). The CDR3 is 14 amino acids. Trimming removed 7 bases at V and 8 bases at J, with 18 bases between. Germline lookup yields CDR1 SEHNR and CDR2 FQNEAQ (reference sequence). This CDR3 is CASTDPGGGDEQFF. CDR3 DNA sequence: TGTGCCAGCACCGACCCGGGGGGCGGAGATGAGCAGTTCTTC.

This clonotype was counted a few times. The V and J genes are TRBV10-3 and TRBJ2-3; 9 bases are shared with TRBD2. V trimming: 2 bases; J trimming: 6 bases; junction bases outside the gene matches: 12. CDR3 length: 17 amino acids. The germline gives CDR1 ENHRY, CDR2 SYGVKD. For the CDR3, the DNA is TGTGCCATCAGTGAGCGGGGAGAGCGGGGGGTGTTGGATACGCAGTATTTT. This sequence encodes CAISERGERGVLDTQYF.